The T cell receptor beta chain described here comes from a study of blood T cell repertoires in COVID-19. Produced via immunoSEQ multiplex PCR; TCRdb's table is partial and in-frame only. The sample lists about 170,000 clones; 70% to 90% were seen once. The CDR3 runs 15 residues. With 0 bases removed from V and 6 bases from J, the gap between germline ends came to 12 bases. Germline CDR1 and CDR2: SGDLS and YYNGEE. The sample was peripheral blood. The chain carries TRBV9 and TRBJ1-4, with D unresolved. The TCR comes from a man aged 55 to 70 who had recovered from COVID-19. In DNA form, the CDR3 reads TGTGCCAGCAGCGTAGCCTCGGGAGTCCATGAAAAACTGTTTTTT. Protein: CASSVASGVHEKLFF. The full variable domain, completed using reference TRBV9 and TRBJ1-4, is DSGVTQTPKHLITATGQRVTLRCSPRSGDLSVYWYQQSLDQGLQFLIQYYNGEERAKGNILERFSAQQFPDLHSELNLSSLELGDSALYFCASSVASGVHEKLFFGSGTQLSVL.